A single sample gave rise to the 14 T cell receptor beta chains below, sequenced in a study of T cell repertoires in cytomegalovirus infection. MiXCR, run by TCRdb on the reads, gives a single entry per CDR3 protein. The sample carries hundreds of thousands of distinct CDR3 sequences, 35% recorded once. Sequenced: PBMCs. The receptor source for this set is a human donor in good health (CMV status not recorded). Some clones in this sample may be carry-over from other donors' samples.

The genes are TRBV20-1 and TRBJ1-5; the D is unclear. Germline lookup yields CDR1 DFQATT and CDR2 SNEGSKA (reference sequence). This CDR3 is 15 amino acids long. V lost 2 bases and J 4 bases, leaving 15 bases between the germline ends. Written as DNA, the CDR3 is TGCAGTGCTAGAAGAGTTGGACGGGAAAATCAGCCCCAGCATTTT. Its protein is CSARRVGRENQPQHF.

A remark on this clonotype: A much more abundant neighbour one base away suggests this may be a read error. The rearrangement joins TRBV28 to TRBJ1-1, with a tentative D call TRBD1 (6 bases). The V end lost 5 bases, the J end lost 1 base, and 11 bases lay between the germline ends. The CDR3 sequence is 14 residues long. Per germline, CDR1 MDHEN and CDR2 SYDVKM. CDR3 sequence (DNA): TGTGCCAGCAGTACGGGGGGCTCGAACACTGAAGCTTTCTTT. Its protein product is CASSTGGSNTEAFF.

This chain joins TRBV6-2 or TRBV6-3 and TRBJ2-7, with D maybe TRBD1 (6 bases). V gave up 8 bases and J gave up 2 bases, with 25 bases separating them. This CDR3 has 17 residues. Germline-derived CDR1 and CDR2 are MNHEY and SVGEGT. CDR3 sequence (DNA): TGTGCCAGCGGCCCTCAGGGGCGCATCCCCCCGCCCTACGAGCAGTACTTC. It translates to CASGPQGRIPPPYEQYF.

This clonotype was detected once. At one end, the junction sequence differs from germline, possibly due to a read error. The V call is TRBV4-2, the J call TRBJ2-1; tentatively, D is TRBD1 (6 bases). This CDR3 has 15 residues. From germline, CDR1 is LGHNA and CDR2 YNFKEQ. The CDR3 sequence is CDSSQGGSRYNEQFF. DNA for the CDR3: TGTGACAGCAGCCAAGGGGGTAGCAGATACAATGAGCAGTTCTTC.

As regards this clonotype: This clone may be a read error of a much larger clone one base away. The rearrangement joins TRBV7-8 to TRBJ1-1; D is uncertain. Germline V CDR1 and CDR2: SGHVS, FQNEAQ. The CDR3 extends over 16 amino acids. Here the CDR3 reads CASSLVGRQLNTEALF. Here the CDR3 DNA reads TGTGCCAGCAGCTTAGTTGGTCGGCAGTTGAACACTGAAGCTTTATTT.

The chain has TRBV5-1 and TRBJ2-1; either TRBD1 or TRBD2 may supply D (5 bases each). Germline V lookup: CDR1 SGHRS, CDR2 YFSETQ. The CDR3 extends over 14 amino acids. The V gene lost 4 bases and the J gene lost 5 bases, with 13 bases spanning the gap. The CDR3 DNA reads TGCGCCAGCAGCCTAGGGGACCGAAACAATGAGCAGTTCTTC. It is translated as CASSLGDRNNEQFF.

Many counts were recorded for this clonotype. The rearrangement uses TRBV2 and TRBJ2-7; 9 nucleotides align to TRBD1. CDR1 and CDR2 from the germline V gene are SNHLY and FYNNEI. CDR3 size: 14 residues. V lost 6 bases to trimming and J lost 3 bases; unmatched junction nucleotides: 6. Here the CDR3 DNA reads TGTGCCAGCAGCCCGGACAGGGGACTCTACGAGCAGTACTTC. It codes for CASSPDRGLYEQYF.

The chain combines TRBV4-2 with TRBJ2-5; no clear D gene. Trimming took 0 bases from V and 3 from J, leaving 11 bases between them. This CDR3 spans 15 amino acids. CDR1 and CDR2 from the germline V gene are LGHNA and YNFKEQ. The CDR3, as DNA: TGTGCCAGCAGCCAAGAAGAGGCAGACGAAGAGACCCAGTACTTC. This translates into CASSQEEADEETQYF.

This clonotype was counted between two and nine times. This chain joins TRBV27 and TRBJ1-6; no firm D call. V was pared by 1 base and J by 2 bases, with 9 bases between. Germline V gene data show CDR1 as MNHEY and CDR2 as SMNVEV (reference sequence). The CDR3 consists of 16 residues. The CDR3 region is CASSLYLGAYNSPLHF. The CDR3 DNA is TGTGCCAGCAGTTTATACTTAGGAGCCTATAATTCACCCCTCCACTTT.

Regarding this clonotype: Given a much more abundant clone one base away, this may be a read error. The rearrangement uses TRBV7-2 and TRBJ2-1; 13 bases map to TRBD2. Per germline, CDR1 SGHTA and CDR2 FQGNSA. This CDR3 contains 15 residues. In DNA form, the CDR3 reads TGTGCCAGCAGCTGGACTAGCGGGAGTTTGGGTGAGCAGTTATTC. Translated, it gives CASSWTSGSLGEQLF.

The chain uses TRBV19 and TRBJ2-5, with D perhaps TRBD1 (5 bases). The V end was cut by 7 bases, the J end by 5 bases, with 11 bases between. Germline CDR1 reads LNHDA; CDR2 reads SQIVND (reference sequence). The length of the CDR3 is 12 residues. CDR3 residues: CASTARGETQYF. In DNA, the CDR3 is TGTGCCAGTACGGCTAGGGGTGAGACCCAGTACTTC.

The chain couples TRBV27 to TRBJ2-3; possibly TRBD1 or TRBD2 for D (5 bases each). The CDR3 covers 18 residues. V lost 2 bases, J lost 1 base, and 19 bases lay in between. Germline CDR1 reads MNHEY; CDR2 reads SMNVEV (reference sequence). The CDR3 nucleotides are TGTGCCAGCAGTTTAAAGGGCCCGGGGCGGGTCGGCACAGATACGCAGTATTTT. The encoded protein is CASSLKGPGRVGTDTQYF.

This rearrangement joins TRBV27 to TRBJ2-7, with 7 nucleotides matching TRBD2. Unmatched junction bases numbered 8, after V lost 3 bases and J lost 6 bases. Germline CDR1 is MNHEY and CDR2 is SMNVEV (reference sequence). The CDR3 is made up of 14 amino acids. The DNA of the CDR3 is TGTGCCAGCAGTTTTAAGGTGGGAGGGCTCGAGCAGTACTTC. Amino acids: CASSFKVGGLEQYF.

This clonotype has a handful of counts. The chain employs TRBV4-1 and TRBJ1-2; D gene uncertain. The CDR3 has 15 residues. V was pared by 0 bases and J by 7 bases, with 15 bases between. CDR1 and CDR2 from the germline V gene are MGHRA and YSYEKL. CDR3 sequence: CASSQEEGSKAGYTF. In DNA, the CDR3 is TGCGCCAGCAGCCAAGAAGAAGGGTCCAAGGCTGGCTACACCTTC.